This T cell receptor beta chain is drawn from a study of long-term antiretroviral therapy in people with HIV. Study-wide points: Compared with controls, HIV repertoires showed narrower CDR3 length ranges.

In its sample, this clone was seen once. Its antigen is undetermined. V dropped 2 bases and J dropped 6; count of bases not matched to a gene: 9. CDR1 MGHRA and CDR2 YSYEKL come from the germline V gene. The CDR3 loop spans 16 amino acids. Clinicians in the United States treated all participants with HIV. Samples were assayed with immunoSEQ v3.0 at survey level. Using immunoSEQ multiplex PCR, the repertoire was profiled, and TCRdb retains in-frame clones only, with some absent. The sample lists roughly 28,000 clones, roughly 78% occurring once. The receptor was isolated from a man aged 40-49 years with HIV. The sample here was unsorted PBMCs, taken 0.3 years after starting antiretroviral therapy. The chain links TRBV4-1 to TRBJ2-1; 8 nucleotides match TRBD2. CDR3 protein: CASSQNPGLVGNEQFF. The CDR3 DNA sequence: TGCGCCAGCAGCCAAAATCCGGGACTAGTCGGCAATGAGCAGTTCTTC.